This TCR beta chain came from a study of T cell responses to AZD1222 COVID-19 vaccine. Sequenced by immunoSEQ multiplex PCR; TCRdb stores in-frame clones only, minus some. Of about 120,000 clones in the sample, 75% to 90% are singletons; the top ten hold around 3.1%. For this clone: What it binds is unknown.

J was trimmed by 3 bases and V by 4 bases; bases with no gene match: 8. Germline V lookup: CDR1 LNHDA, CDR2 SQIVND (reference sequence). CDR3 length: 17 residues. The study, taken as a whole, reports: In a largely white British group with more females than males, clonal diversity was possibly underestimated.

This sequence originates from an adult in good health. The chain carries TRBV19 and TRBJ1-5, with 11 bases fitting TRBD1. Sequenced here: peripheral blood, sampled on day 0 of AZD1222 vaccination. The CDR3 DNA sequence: TGTGCCAGTAGTACCCCGGACAGGGGGCTGCCCAATCAGCCCCAGCATTTT. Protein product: CASSTPDRGLPNQPQHF.